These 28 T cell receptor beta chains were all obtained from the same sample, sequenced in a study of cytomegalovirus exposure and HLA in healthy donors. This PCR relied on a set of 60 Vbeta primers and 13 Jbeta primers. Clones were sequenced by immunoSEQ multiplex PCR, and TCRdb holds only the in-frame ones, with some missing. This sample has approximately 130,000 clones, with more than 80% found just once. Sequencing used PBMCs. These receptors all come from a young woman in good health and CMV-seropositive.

The CDR3 spells CASSFRVINEKLFF. Here the CDR3 DNA reads TGTGCCAGCTCATTCAGGGTCATCAATGAAAAACTGTTTTTT. This chain uses TRBV18 with TRBJ1-4; TRBD1 is a possible D gene (5 bases). The CDR3 is 14 amino acids. V dropped 5 bases and J dropped 5 bases, with 12 bases sitting between them. The germline CDR1 and CDR2 sequences are KGHSH and LQKENI.

CDR3 region: CASSKAQRDTQYF. For the CDR3, the DNA is TGTGCCAGCAGCAAAGCACAGAGAGATACGCAGTATTTT. The chain carries TRBV21-1 and TRBJ2-3; the D call TRBD1 from the table was never checked on the DNA. TRBV21-1 is noted as a pseudogene. CDR3 length: 13 residues.

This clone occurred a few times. The CDR3 DNA sequence: TGTGCCAGCAGCTTTGGGACTCGTAACTATGGCTACACCTTC. Its translation: CASSFGTRNYGYTF. V and J are TRBV5-6 and TRBJ1-2; TRBD1 is a possible D gene (5 bases). Per the germline V gene, CDR1 is SGHDT and CDR2 is YYEEEE. The CDR3 is 14 amino acids. The V end was cut by 2 bases, the J end by 1 base, with 9 bases between. Looking up the rest from reference TRBV5-6 and TRBJ1-2 gives the full variable domain: DAGVTQSPTHLIKTRGQQVTLRCSPKSGHDTVSWYQQALGQGPQFIFQYYEEEERQRGNFPDRFSGHQFPNYSSELNVNALLLGDSALYLCASSFGTRNYGYTFGSGTRLTVV.

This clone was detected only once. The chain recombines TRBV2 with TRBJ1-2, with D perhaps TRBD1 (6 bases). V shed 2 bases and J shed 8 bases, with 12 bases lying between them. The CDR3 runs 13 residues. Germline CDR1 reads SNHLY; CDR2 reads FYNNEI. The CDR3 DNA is TGTGCCAGCAGTGAAAGGCAGGGGTGGGGCTACACCTTC. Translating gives CASSERQGWGYTF. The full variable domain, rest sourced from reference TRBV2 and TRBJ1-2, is EPEVTQTPSHQVTQMGQEVILRCVPISNHLYFYWYRQILGQKVEFLVSFYNNEISEKSEIFDDQFSVERPDGSNFTLKIRSTKLEDSAMYFCASSERQGWGYTFGSGTRLTVV.

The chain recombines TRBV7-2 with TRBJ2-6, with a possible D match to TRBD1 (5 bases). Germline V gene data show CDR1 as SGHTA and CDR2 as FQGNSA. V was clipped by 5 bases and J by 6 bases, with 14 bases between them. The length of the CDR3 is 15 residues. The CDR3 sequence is CASSIAQVVANVLTF. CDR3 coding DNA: TGTGCCAGCAGCATCGCACAGGTGGTGGCCAACGTCCTGACTTTC. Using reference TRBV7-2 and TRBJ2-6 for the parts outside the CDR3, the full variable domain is GAGVSQSPSNKVTEKGKDVELRCDPISGHTALYWYRQSLGQGLEFLIYFQGNSAPDKSGLPSDRFSAERTGGSVSTLTIQRTQQEDSAVYLCASSIAQVVANVLTFGAGSRLTVL.

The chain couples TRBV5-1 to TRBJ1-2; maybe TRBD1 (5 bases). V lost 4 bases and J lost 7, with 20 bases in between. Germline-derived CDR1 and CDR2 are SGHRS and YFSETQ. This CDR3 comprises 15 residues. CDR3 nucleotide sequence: TGCGCCAGCAGCCTGCGGGGAGGGGAGGATAGTGGCTACACCTTC. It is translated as CASSLRGGEDSGYTF.

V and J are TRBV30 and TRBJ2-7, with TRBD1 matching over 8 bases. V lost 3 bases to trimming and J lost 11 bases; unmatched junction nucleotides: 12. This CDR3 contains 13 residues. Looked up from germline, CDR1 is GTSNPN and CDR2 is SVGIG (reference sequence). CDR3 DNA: TGTGCCTGGAGACGGACAGGGATGAGTAGGGAGTACTTC. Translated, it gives CAWRRTGMSREYF.

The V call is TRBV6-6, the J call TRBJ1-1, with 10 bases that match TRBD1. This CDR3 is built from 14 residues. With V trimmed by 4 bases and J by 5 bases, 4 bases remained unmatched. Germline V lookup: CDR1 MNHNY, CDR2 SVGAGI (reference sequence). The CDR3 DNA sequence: TGTGCCAGCAGTTTCGACAGGGGGCGGACTGAAGCTTTCTTT. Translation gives CASSFDRGRTEAFF.

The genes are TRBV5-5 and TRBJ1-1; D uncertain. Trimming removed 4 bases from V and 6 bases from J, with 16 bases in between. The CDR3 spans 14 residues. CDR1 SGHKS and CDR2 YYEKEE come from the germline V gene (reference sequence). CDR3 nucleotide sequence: TGTGCCAGCAGCATCGGCCCCCGGAGCCCTGAAGCTTTCTTT. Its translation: CASSIGPRSPEAFF.

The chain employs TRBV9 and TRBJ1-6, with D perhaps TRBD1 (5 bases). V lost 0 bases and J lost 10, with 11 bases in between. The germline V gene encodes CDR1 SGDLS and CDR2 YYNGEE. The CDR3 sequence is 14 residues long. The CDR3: CASSVENGGSPLHF. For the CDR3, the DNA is TGTGCCAGCAGCGTAGAGAACGGGGGATCACCCCTCCACTTT.

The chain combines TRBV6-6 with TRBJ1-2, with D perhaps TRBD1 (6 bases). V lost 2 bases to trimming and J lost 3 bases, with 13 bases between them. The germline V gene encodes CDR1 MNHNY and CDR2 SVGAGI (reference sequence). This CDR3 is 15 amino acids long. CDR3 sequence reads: CASSYGAGVHYGYTF. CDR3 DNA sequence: TGTGCCAGCAGTTACGGGGCAGGGGTGCACTATGGCTACACCTTC.

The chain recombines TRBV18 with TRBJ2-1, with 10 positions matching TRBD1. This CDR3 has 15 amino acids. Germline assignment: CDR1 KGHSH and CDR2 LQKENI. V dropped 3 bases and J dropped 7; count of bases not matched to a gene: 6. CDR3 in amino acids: CASSPMTGGENEQFF. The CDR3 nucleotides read TGTGCCAGCTCACCTATGACAGGGGGCGAGAATGAGCAGTTCTTC.

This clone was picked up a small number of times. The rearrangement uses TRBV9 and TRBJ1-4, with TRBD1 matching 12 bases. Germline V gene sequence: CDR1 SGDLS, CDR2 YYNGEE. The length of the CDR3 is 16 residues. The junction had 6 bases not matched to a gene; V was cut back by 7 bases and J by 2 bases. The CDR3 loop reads CASGGTGGSTNEKLFF. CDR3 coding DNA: TGTGCCAGCGGTGGGACAGGGGGCAGTACTAATGAAAAACTGTTTTTT.

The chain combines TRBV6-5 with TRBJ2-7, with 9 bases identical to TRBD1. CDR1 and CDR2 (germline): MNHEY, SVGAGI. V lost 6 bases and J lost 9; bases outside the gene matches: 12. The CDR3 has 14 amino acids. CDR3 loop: CASRPTGGRDGQYF. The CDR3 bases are TGTGCCAGCAGACCTACAGGGGGCAGGGACGGGCAGTACTTC.

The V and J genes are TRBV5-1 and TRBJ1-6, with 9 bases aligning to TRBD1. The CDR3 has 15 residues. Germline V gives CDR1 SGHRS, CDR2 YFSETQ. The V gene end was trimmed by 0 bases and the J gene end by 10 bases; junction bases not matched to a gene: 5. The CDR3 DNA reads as TGCGCCAGCAGCTTGGCCGGGACAGGGCGCTCACCCCTCCACTTT. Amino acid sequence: CASSLAGTGRSPLHF. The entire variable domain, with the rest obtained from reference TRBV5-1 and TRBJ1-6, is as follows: KAGVTQTPRYLIKTRGQQVTLSCSPISGHRSVSWYQQTPGQGLQFLFEYFSETQRNKGNFPGRFSGRQFSNSRSEMNVSTLELGDSALYLCASSLAGTGRSPLHFGNGTRLTVT.

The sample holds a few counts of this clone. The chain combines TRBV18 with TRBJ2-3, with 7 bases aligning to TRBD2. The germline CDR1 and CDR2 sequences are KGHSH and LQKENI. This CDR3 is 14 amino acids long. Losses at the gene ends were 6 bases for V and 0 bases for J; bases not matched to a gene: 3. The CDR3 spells CASSLAVSTDTQYF. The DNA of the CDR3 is TGTGCCAGCTCGCTAGCGGTGAGCACAGATACGCAGTATTTT.

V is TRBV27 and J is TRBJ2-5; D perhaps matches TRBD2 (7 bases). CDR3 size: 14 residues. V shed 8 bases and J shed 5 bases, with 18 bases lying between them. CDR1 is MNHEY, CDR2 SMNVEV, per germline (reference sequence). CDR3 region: CASGEGVGGETQYF. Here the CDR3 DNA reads TGTGCCAGCGGGGAGGGGGTAGGGGGGGAGACCCAGTACTTC.

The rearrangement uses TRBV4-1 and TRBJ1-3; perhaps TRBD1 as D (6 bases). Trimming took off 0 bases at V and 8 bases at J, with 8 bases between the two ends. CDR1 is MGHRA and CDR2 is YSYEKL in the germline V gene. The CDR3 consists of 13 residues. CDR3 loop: CASSQEQGYTIYF. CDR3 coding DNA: TGCGCCAGCAGCCAAGAACAGGGCTACACCATATATTTT.

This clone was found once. The CDR3 DNA is TGTGCCAGCAGCGATGACAGGGCGTATGGCTACACCTTC. It specifies CASSDDRAYGYTF. The chain recombines TRBV6-6 with TRBJ1-2, with 7 bases identical to TRBD1. The CDR3 covers 13 residues. The V gene end was trimmed by 6 bases and the J gene end by 5 bases; junction bases not matched to a gene: 6. Germline CDR1 MNHNY, CDR2 SVGAGI (reference sequence).

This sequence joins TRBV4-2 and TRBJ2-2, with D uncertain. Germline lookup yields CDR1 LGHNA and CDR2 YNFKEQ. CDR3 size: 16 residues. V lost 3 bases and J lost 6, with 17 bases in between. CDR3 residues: CASSQNSIEQAGELFF. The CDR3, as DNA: TGTGCCAGCAGCCAGAACAGTATCGAACAAGCCGGGGAGCTGTTTTTT.

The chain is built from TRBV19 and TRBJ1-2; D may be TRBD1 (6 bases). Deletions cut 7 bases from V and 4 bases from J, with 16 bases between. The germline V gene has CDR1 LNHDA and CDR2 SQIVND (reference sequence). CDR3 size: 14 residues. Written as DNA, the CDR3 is TGTGCCAGTACCCTCGGGGGGGGCAGCTATGGCTACACCTTC. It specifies CASTLGGGSYGYTF.

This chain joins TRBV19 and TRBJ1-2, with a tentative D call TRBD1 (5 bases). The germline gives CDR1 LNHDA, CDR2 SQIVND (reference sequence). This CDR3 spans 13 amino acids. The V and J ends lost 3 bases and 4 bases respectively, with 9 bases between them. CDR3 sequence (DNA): TGTGCCAGTAGTATCGGGGGAGGCTATGGCTACACCTTC. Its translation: CASSIGGGYGYTF.

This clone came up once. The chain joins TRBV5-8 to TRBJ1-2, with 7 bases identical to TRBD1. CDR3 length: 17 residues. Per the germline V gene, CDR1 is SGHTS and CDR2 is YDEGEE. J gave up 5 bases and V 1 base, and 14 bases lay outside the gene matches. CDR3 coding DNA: TGTGCCAGCAGCTTGAGTATGTGGCAGGGGGAGAGGTATGGCTACACCTTC. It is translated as CASSLSMWQGERYGYTF.

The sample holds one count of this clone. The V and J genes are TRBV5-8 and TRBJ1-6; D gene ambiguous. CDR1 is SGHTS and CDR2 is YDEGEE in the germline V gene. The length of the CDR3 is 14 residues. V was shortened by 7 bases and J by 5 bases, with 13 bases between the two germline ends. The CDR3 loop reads CASLPRVNNSPLHF. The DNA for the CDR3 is TGTGCCAGCCTTCCCCGGGTTAATAATTCACCCCTCCACTTT.

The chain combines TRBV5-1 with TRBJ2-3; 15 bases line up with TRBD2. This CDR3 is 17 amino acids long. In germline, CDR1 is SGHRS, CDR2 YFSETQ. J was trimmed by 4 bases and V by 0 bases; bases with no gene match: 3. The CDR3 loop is CASSLEGLAGGPDTQYF. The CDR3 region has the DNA TGCGCCAGCAGCTTGGAGGGACTAGCGGGAGGCCCAGATACGCAGTATTTT.

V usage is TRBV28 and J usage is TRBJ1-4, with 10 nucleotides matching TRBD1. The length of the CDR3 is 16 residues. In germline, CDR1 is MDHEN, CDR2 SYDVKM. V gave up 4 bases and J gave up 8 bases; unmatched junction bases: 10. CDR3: CASSSPWTGGREKLFF. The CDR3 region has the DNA TGTGCCAGCAGTTCCCCCTGGACAGGGGGAAGAGAAAAACTGTTTTTT.

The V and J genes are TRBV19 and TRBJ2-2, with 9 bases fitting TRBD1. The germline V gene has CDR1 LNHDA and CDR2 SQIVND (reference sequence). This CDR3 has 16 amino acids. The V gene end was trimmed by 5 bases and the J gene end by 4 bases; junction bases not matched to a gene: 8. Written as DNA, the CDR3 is TGTGCCAGTAGTGGGGGACAGGGTGTGGGCACCGGGGAGCTGTTTTTT. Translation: CASSGGQGVGTGELFF.

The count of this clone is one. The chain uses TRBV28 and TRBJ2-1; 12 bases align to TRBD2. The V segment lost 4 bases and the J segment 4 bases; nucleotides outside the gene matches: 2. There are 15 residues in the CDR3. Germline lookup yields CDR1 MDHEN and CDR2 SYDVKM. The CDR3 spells CASSSTSGRYNEQFF. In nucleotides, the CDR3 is TGTGCCAGCAGTTCGACTAGCGGGAGATACAATGAGCAGTTCTTC.